This T cell receptor beta chain originates from a study of T cell repertoires in cytomegalovirus infection. The overall study: CMV infection and matching HLA type were both indicated by public TCR beta signatures.

On this clonotype itself: Its antigen is unidentified.

TCRdb reprocessed the reads via MiXCR and lists one record per CDR3 protein. The top ten hold over 11% of the sample, which has around 900,000 distinct CDR3 sequences, around a third seen once. Study outcomes and limitations: CMV-specific TCR beta clonotypes restricted by HLA-C were the ones dominating the ex vivo response.

Specimen: cultured CD8+ T cells from PBMCs, collected from culture after CMV antigen stimulation. The TCR sequence derives from a human donor in good health (CMV status not recorded). Some clones in this sample may be carry-over from other donors' samples.

CDR3 nucleotide sequence: TGTGCCAGCAGTAGGTCAGGGGGCGTAGAGACCCAGTACTTC. It is translated as CASSRSGGVETQYF. The rearrangement links TRBV6-5 to TRBJ2-5; 8 nucleotides match TRBD1. The CDR3 is 14 residues long. The germline V gene encodes CDR1 MNHEY and CDR2 SVGAGI. V shed 5 bases, J shed 4 bases, and the junction held 6 bases outside the gene matches.